These 2 T cell receptor beta chains were sequenced from one sample in a study of control samples from healthy donors and cancer patients. Data came from immunoSEQ multiplex PCR; TCRdb stores just in-frame clones and leaves some out. The sample records 130,000 or so clones, around 87% being singletons. Sequenced input: blood. Receptor source: a man aged 35-49 years in good health.

This chain connects TRBV12-2 to TRBJ2-5; no check of the table's D call, TRBD1, against the DNA was made. TRBV12-2 constitutes a pseudogene. The CDR3 sequence is 16 residues long. The CDR3, as DNA: TGTGCAAGTCGCTTAGCGCCCCCCAGGGATGGGGAGACCCAGTACTTC. Amino acids: CASRLAPPRDGETQYF.

This clone occurred once. The V call is TRBV7-9, the J call TRBJ2-2, with unresolved D. The V end lost 3 bases, the J end lost 4 bases, and 6 bases lay between the germline ends. The CDR3 has 13 residues. Germline CDR1 and CDR2: SEHNR and FQNEAQ (reference sequence). CDR3 region: CASSFDTTGELFF. CDR3 nucleotides: TGTGCCAGCAGCTTCGACACCACCGGGGAGCTGTTTTTT.